Included here is one T cell receptor (beta chain) sequence, with context. This specimen comes from a study of blood T cell repertoires in COVID-19. Method: immunoSEQ multiplex PCR; TCRdb's copy keeps in-frame clones and lacks some. The table records about 74,000 clones, 80% to 90% of them present only once. The sequence came from a man in his 70s with acute or convalescent COVID-19. The sequenced material came from peripheral blood.

The CDR3, as DNA: TGTGCCAGCAGACCTGCGGGACAGACTTTCTCTGGGGCCAACGTCCTGACTTTC. Residues: CASRPAGQTFSGANVLTF. The J gene is TRBJ2-6, the V gene TRBV27; TRBD1 might be the D (7 bases). Trimming pared 6 bases from V and 0 bases from J, leaving 18 bases between. Germline lookup yields CDR1 MNHEY and CDR2 SMNVEV (reference sequence). This CDR3 contains 18 residues.